These 27 T cell receptor beta chains were sequenced from one sample in a study of blood T cell repertoires in COVID-19. The repertoire was sequenced with immunoSEQ multiplex PCR; TCRdb's copy has only in-frame clones and lacks some. The sample carries 40,000 to 55,000 clones, 90% to 95% recorded once. The source material was peripheral blood. These receptors all come from a human donor in a cohort sampled during active COVID-19.

The chain combines TRBV2 with TRBJ2-7; 7 nucleotides agree with TRBD1. This CDR3 has 17 amino acids. V was pared by 3 bases and J by 2 bases, with 13 bases of the junction left unmatched. Germline V gives CDR1 SNHLY, CDR2 FYNNEI. The CDR3 here is CASSDLTSGTAAYEQYF. DNA of the CDR3: TGTGCCAGCAGTGATTTAACCTCCGGGACAGCCGCCTACGAGCAGTACTTC.

The rearrangement uses TRBV19 and TRBJ1-1; D uncertain. CDR1 and CDR2 from the germline V gene are LNHDA and SQIVND (reference sequence). Trimming left V 6 bases short and J 4 bases short, with 12 bases between. The CDR3 has 13 residues. CDR3 amino acids: CASRHDFFTEAFF. The CDR3 DNA follows: TGTGCCAGTAGGCACGACTTCTTCACTGAAGCTTTCTTT.

In its sample, this clone was seen a few times. The chain joins TRBV5-4 to TRBJ2-1; 14 bases are shared with TRBD2. Losses at the gene ends were 4 bases for V and 9 bases for J; bases not matched to a gene: 9. The CDR3 length is 16 residues. The germline gives CDR1 SGHNT, CDR2 YYREEE (reference sequence). CDR3 residues: CASSPGLAGGEGEQFF. CDR3 nucleotides: TGTGCCAGCAGCCCCGGACTAGCGGGGGGCGAGGGTGAGCAGTTCTTC.

This clone showed up just a few times. The J gene is TRBJ2-6, the V gene TRBV2; 9 bases line up with TRBD1. There are 20 residues in the CDR3. The trim removed 8 bases at V and 2 bases at J, leaving 19 bases unmatched. The V gene's germline CDR1 is SNHLY and CDR2 FYNNEI. CDR3 in DNA: TGTGCCAGCCTAGCTACCCGGGACAGGGACCTGCCACCTGGGGCCAACGTCCTGACTTTC. Translating gives CASLATRDRDLPPGANVLTF. The whole variable domain, remainder taken from reference TRBV2 and TRBJ2-6, is EPEVTQTPSHQVTQMGQEVILRCVPISNHLYFYWYRQILGQKVEFLVSFYNNEISEKSEIFDDQFSVERPDGSNFTLKIRSTKLEDSAMYFCASLATRDRDLPPGANVLTFGAGSRLTVL.

V usage is TRBV27 and J usage is TRBJ2-1; 12 bases are a match to TRBD2. V gave up 5 bases and J gave up 6 bases; unmatched junction bases: 5. Germline CDR1 reads MNHEY; CDR2 reads SMNVEV (reference sequence). This CDR3 comprises 15 residues. The CDR3 bases are TGTGCCAGCAGTCCAGGGACTAGCGGGCCCAATGAGCAGTTCTTC. It is translated as CASSPGTSGPNEQFF.

The chain combines TRBV9 with TRBJ2-7, with TRBD2 as a possible D gene (5 bases). V was trimmed by 0 bases and J by 1 base, leaving 11 bases between them. From germline, CDR1 is SGDLS and CDR2 YYNGEE. This CDR3 is built from 15 residues. For the CDR3, the DNA is TGTGCCAGCAGCGTAGGTTACAGCGGATCCTACGAGCAGTACTTC. Amino acid sequence: CASSVGYSGSYEQYF.

V gene TRBV10-3 combines with J gene TRBJ1-5; 7 positions match TRBD1. The CDR3 is made up of 15 amino acids. J gave up 7 bases and V 6 bases, and 12 bases lay outside the gene matches. CDR1 is ENHRY and CDR2 is SYGVKD in the germline V gene. The CDR3 coding sequence is TGTGCCATCAGGGAAAGGACAGGAAAGGAACAGCCCCAGCATTTT. This encodes CAIRERTGKEQPQHF.

The rearrangement uses TRBV5-8 and TRBJ2-1, with D possibly TRBD1 on 6 matching bases. The CDR3 has 14 amino acids. Trimming stripped 1 base from V and 9 bases from J, with 14 bases between. Per the germline V gene, CDR1 is SGHTS and CDR2 is YDEGEE. CDR3 in amino acids: CASSLKGGRPEQFF. The DNA for the CDR3 is TGTGCCAGCAGCTTGAAAGGGGGACGCCCTGAGCAGTTCTTC.

This chain connects TRBV12-3 or TRBV12-4 to TRBJ2-1; 8 nucleotides align to TRBD2. V lost 4 bases to trimming and J lost 16 bases; unmatched junction nucleotides: 9. This CDR3 comprises 12 residues. In DNA form, the CDR3 reads TGTGCCAGCAGTTCCCCACGGGGGGGGGCTTTCTTC. Translated: CASSSPRGGAFF.

The rearrangement links TRBV5-6 to TRBJ1-1; TRBD1 aligns across 7 bases. The V segment lost 5 bases and the J segment 1 base; nucleotides outside the gene matches: 5. In germline, CDR1 is SGHDT, CDR2 YYEEEE. CDR3 size: 14 residues. The CDR3 nucleotides read TGTGCCAGCAGGCTGGGACAGACGAACACTGAAGCTTTCTTT. Encoded protein: CASRLGQTNTEAFF.

The J gene is TRBJ2-1, the V gene TRBV12-3 or TRBV12-4, with 7 nucleotides matching TRBD1. The CDR3 totals 12 residues. V gave up 5 bases and J gave up 13 bases; unmatched junction bases: 8. Here the CDR3 reads CASSRDRGGQFF. CDR3 DNA: TGTGCCAGCAGTAGGGACAGAGGGGGACAGTTCTTC.

V usage is TRBV7-2 and J usage is TRBJ2-7; no clear D gene. The CDR3 loop spans 11 amino acids. Trimming took off 5 bases at V and 2 bases at J, with 4 bases between the two ends. Germline V lookup: CDR1 SGHTA, CDR2 FQGNSA. CDR3 DNA sequence: TGTGCCAGCAGCGCGACCTACGAGCAGTACTTC. Its protein is CASSATYEQYF.

This clone turned up a few times. This chain uses TRBV5-1 with TRBJ2-5, with 9 bases fitting TRBD1. The CDR3 length is 14 residues. CDR1 is SGHRS and CDR2 is YFSETQ in the germline V gene. Trimming took 2 bases from V and 3 from J; bases not matched to a gene: 2. DNA for the CDR3: TGCGCCAGCAGCTTTGGACAGGGGAAAGAGACCCAGTACTTC. Protein: CASSFGQGKETQYF.

This sequence joins TRBV11-1 and TRBJ2-5; a possible D gene is TRBD2 (5 bases). The CDR3 sequence is 12 residues long. V was clipped by 5 bases and J by 9 bases, with 13 bases between them. Germline assignment: CDR1 SGHAT and CDR2 FQDESV (reference sequence). CDR3: CASSQYSGAQYF. CDR3 coding DNA: TGTGCCAGCAGCCAGTACTCCGGGGCCCAGTACTTC. Filled out from reference TRBV11-1 and TRBJ2-5, the complete variable domain reads EAEVAQSPRYKITEKSQAVAFWCDPISGHATLYWYRQILGQGPELLVQFQDESVVDDSQLPKDRFSAERLKGVDSTLKIQPAELGDSAMYLCASSQYSGAQYFGPGTRLLVL.

The V gene is TRBV6-2 or TRBV6-3, the J gene TRBJ2-1, with TRBD1 matching 10 bases. CDR3 length: 17 amino acids. With 0 bases clipped from V and 1 base from J, the junction kept 3 bases outside the gene matches. Germline V gives CDR1 MNHEY, CDR2 SVGEGT. The CDR3 reads CASSYSRTGGSYNEQFF. The CDR3 bases are TGTGCCAGCAGTTACTCACGGACAGGGGGGTCCTACAATGAGCAGTTCTTC.

The chain uses TRBV19 and TRBJ1-5, with D perhaps TRBD1 (6 bases). The CDR3 is 13 amino acids. Germline V gene lookup returns CDR1 LNHDA and CDR2 SQIVND (reference sequence). Between the trimmed V and J ends, which lost 5 bases and 7 bases, there was a span of 12 bases. The CDR3 loop is CASSGGGGQPQHF. In nucleotides, the CDR3 is TGTGCCAGTAGTGGGGGCGGGGGGCAGCCCCAGCATTTT.

The V and J genes are TRBV10-2 and TRBJ1-1, with D unclear. Trimming cost V 6 bases and J 0 bases, with 11 bases left between them. The CDR3 runs 14 residues. Per germline, CDR1 WSHSY and CDR2 SAAADI. CDR3: CASRIQDLNTEAFF. The CDR3 nucleotides read TGCGCCAGCAGAATCCAAGACTTGAACACTGAAGCTTTCTTT.

This clone was detected a few times. This chain links TRBV6-6 with TRBJ1-2, with 9 positions matching TRBD1. This CDR3 region has 15 residues. V gave up 5 bases and J gave up 4 bases; unmatched junction bases: 8. From germline, CDR1 is MNHNY and CDR2 SVGAGI (reference sequence). The CDR3 sequence: CASSNEQGAVYGYTF. CDR3 DNA: TGTGCCAGCAGTAACGAACAGGGGGCAGTCTATGGCTACACCTTC.

This sequence joins TRBV30 and TRBJ1-4, with 7 nucleotides matching TRBD1. Unmatched junction bases numbered 17, after V lost 5 bases and J lost 17 bases. The CDR3 spans 13 residues. Germline V CDR1 and CDR2: GTSNPN, SVGIG (reference sequence). The CDR3 nucleotides are TGTGCCTGGGCTCATTATCGGGGGACAGTCACTTTTTTT. Amino acid sequence: CAWAHYRGTVTFF.

This chain uses TRBV6-5 with TRBJ1-2; D gene unclear. The germline V and J ends were trimmed by 4 bases and 1 base, with 13 bases remaining between them. The CDR3 covers 15 residues. The V gene's germline CDR1 is MNHEY and CDR2 SVGAGI. The CDR3 here is CASSSLAGSNYGYTF. The CDR3 DNA reads as TGTGCCAGCAGTTCCCTCGCGGGGAGTAACTATGGCTACACCTTC.

The CDR3 protein is CASSSGTISPLHF. CDR3 coding DNA: TGTGCCAGCTCGTCAGGGACTATTTCACCCCTCCACTTT. The chain carries TRBV12-3 or TRBV12-4 and TRBJ1-6; D perhaps matches TRBD1 (5 bases). V lost 8 bases and J 9 bases, leaving 14 bases between the germline ends. CDR3 size: 13 residues.

The rearrangement joins TRBV5-1 to TRBJ2-2; 7 nucleotides match TRBD2. Germline V gives CDR1 SGHRS, CDR2 YFSETQ. With V trimmed by 0 bases and J by 4 bases, 9 bases remained unmatched. There are 17 residues in the CDR3. The CDR3 spells CASSLVDGRNGTGELFF. Here the CDR3 DNA reads TGCGCCAGCAGCTTGGTTGACGGGAGGAATGGCACCGGGGAGCTGTTTTTT.

This rearrangement joins TRBV5-8 to TRBJ2-5; 16 bases line up with TRBD2. CDR1 and CDR2 from the germline V gene are SGHTS and YDEGEE. The V segment lost 4 bases and the J segment 3 bases; nucleotides outside the gene matches: 6. The CDR3 runs 17 residues. The CDR3 DNA follows: TGTGCCAGCAGCAAGGGACTAGCGGGAGGGGGGGAAGAGACCCAGTACTTC. This gives the protein CASSKGLAGGGEETQYF.

The CDR3 sequence: CASSPGQGANQPQHF. CDR3 bases: TGTGCCAGCAGCCCCGGACAGGGGGCCAATCAGCCCCAGCATTTT. The V call is TRBV9, the J call TRBJ1-5, with 11 bases identical to TRBD1. CDR1 and CDR2 (germline): SGDLS, YYNGEE. CDR3 length equals 15 residues. The ends lost 4 bases at V and 3 bases at J; junction bases unmatched: 3.

The chain has TRBV3-1 (or the pseudogene TRBV3-2) and TRBJ2-4; 10 bases fit TRBD1. This CDR3 comprises 18 residues. V shed 4 bases, J shed 1 base, and the junction held 10 bases outside the gene matches. CDR1 and CDR2 from the germline V gene are LGHDT and YNNKEL (reference sequence). The DNA of the CDR3 is TGTGCCAGCAGCCTAGCCGGGACAGGGGAGGCGGCCAAAAACATTCAGTACTTC. It specifies CASSLAGTGEAAKNIQYF.

The rearrangement uses TRBV4-3 and TRBJ2-7; D is ambiguous. The CDR3 runs 13 residues. Germline lookup yields CDR1 LGHNA and CDR2 YSLEER. Deletions cut 5 bases from V and 3 bases from J, with 11 bases between. This chain's CDR3 is CASSSTIGYEQYF. The CDR3 DNA sequence: TGCGCCAGCAGCAGCACGATCGGCTACGAGCAGTACTTC.

The V gene is TRBV7-3, the J gene TRBJ2-3, with TRBD2 matching 13 bases. The CDR3 has 21 residues. Per the germline V gene, CDR1 is SGHTA and CDR2 is FQGTGA. V shed 5 bases and J 0 bases; nucleotides not matched to a gene: 17. The CDR3 is CASSPRTSGRAENRSTDTQYF. CDR3 DNA sequence: TGTGCCAGCAGCCCACGGACTAGCGGGAGAGCCGAAAACCGTAGCACAGATACGCAGTATTTT. The whole variable domain, filled in from reference TRBV7-3 and TRBJ2-3, reads GAGVSQTPSNKVTEKGKYVELRCDPISGHTALYWYRQSLGQGPEFLIYFQGTGAADDSGLPNDRFFAVRPEGSVSTLKIQRTERGDSAVYLCASSPRTSGRAENRSTDTQYFGPGTRLTVL.